The 30 T cell receptor beta chains given below trace back to one sample, sequenced in a study of cytomegalovirus exposure and HLA in healthy donors. This PCR relied on a set of 60 Vbeta primers and 13 Jbeta primers. Sequencing used immunoSEQ multiplex PCR; TCRdb keeps in-frame clones, though not all of them. This table holds about 120,000 clones, approximately 67% found once. The specimen sequenced was PBMCs. The receptors originated from a man aged 18 to 29 in good health and CMV-seronegative.

This clone showed up just a few times. The CDR3 is CSVGAGSGNTIYF. Written as DNA, the CDR3 is TGCAGCGTGGGGGCAGGCTCTGGAAACACCATATATTTT. This chain joins TRBV29-1 and TRBJ1-3; a weak D match, TRBD1 (6 bases). Per germline, CDR1 SQVTM and CDR2 ANQGSEA. This CDR3 region has 13 residues. Deletions cut 6 bases from V and 0 bases from J, with 9 bases between.

The chain combines TRBV27 with TRBJ2-1, with a weak D call TRBD1 (6 bases). The V gene lost 3 bases and the J gene lost 8 bases, with 20 bases spanning the gap. The CDR3 totals 16 residues. From germline, CDR1 is MNHEY and CDR2 SMNVEV (reference sequence). The CDR3: CASSLYDLRGVDEQFF. The DNA of the CDR3 is TGTGCCAGCAGTTTGTATGATCTCAGGGGAGTCGATGAGCAGTTCTTC.

The chain recombines TRBV7-6 with TRBJ2-7; D is possibly TRBD1 (6 bases). CDR3 length: 13 amino acids. V was trimmed by 5 bases and J by 6 bases, leaving 14 bases between them. The germline CDR1 and CDR2 sequences are SGHVS and FNYEAQ. The CDR3 sequence: CASSPIQGLEQYF. Here the CDR3 DNA reads TGTGCCAGCAGCCCCATACAGGGTCTCGAGCAGTACTTC.

This chain connects TRBV30 to TRBJ1-1; the D is unclear. Trimming shortened V by 3 bases and J by 0 bases, and 5 bases separated the two germline ends. This CDR3 comprises 12 residues. Germline loops: CDR1 GTSNPN, CDR2 SVGIG (reference sequence). Written as DNA, the CDR3 is TGTGCCTGGAGGCGGCTGAACACTGAAGCTTTCTTT. Protein: CAWRRLNTEAFF.

This rearrangement joins TRBV13 to TRBJ1-1; no firm D call. Trimming cost V 0 bases and J 0 bases, with 11 bases left between them. Germline CDR1 and CDR2: PRHDT and FYEKMQ (reference sequence). The CDR3 covers 16 residues. Here the CDR3 reads CASSLGEGVVNTEAFF. The CDR3 DNA reads as TGTGCCAGCAGCTTAGGTGAGGGAGTGGTGAACACTGAAGCTTTCTTT.

The V call is TRBV9, the J call TRBJ1-2, with no clear D. The CDR3 is 13 amino acids. Germline V gives CDR1 SGDLS, CDR2 YYNGEE. V lost 0 bases, J lost 0 bases, and 3 bases lay in between. The CDR3 bases are TGTGCCAGCAGCGTAGCTACTAACTATGGCTACACCTTC. This codes for CASSVATNYGYTF.

V gene TRBV29-1 combines with J gene TRBJ1-1, with D maybe TRBD1 (6 bases). Per germline, CDR1 SQVTM and CDR2 ANQGSEA. This CDR3 contains 13 residues. V was trimmed by 0 bases and J by 6 bases, leaving 11 bases between them. CDR3: CSVEDHRDPEAFF. The DNA of the CDR3 is TGCAGCGTTGAAGATCACAGGGACCCTGAAGCTTTCTTT.

The chain couples TRBV2 to TRBJ2-3; weak D call: TRBD1 (6 bases). The CDR3 loop spans 15 amino acids. V lost 5 bases to trimming and J lost 2 bases, with 14 bases between them. CDR1 is SNHLY and CDR2 is FYNNEI in the germline V gene. The CDR3 sequence: CASSIGQPYTDTQYF. The CDR3, as DNA: TGTGCCAGCAGTATCGGACAGCCTTACACAGATACGCAGTATTTT.

The chain recombines TRBV29-1 with TRBJ2-2; 11 nucleotides match TRBD2. Germline trimming cut 6 bases from V and 2 bases from J; bases unmatched to any gene: 23. CDR1 is SQVTM and CDR2 is ANQGSEA in the germline V gene. The CDR3 is 21 amino acids. The CDR3 region has the DNA TGCAGCGTCCTCGCGCCCCCGAGTAGCGGGGGGGCCTTAAGTAACACCGGGGAGCTGTTTTTT. Protein sequence: CSVLAPPSSGGALSNTGELFF.

This chain links TRBV30 with TRBJ1-2; tentatively, D is TRBD1 (5 bases). Germline assignment: CDR1 GTSNPN and CDR2 SVGIG (reference sequence). The CDR3 has 12 amino acids. The V and J ends lost 4 bases and 5 bases respectively, with 11 bases between them. DNA for the CDR3: TGTGCCTGGACACAAGGGGCTTATGGCTACACCTTC. This codes for CAWTQGAYGYTF.

V usage is TRBV7-3 and J usage is TRBJ2-3, with 7 bases identical to TRBD1. V gave up 5 bases and J gave up 0 bases; unmatched junction bases: 8. Germline CDR1 and CDR2: SGHTA and FQGTGA. The CDR3 sequence is 16 residues long. The CDR3 region has the DNA TGTGCCAGCAGCGTTACCGGGACAGCGAGCACAGATACGCAGTATTTT. This translates into CASSVTGTASTDTQYF.

The chain links TRBV7-2 to TRBJ1-4; D might be TRBD1 (5 bases). Germline-derived CDR1 and CDR2 are SGHTA and FQGNSA. CDR3 length: 15 residues. Trimming shortened V by 1 base and J by 4 bases, and 10 bases separated the two germline ends. CDR3: CASSLVGQGNEKLFF. In DNA form, the CDR3 reads TGTGCCAGCAGCTTAGTAGGGCAGGGTAATGAAAAACTGTTTTTT.

The chain combines TRBV10-3 with TRBJ2-3, with D possibly being TRBD1 (6 bases). Looked up from germline, CDR1 is ENHRY and CDR2 is SYGVKD. This CDR3 is 13 amino acids long. V dropped 7 bases and J dropped 5 bases, with 13 bases sitting between them. CDR3 sequence reads: CAINRDGGDTQYF. The CDR3 DNA reads TGTGCCATCAACAGGGACGGTGGAGATACGCAGTATTTT.

The rearrangement joins TRBV5-4 to TRBJ1-3; D remains ambiguous. V was shortened by 4 bases and J by 2 bases, with 10 bases between the two germline ends. The germline V gene has CDR1 SGHNT and CDR2 YYREEE (reference sequence). The CDR3 totals 14 residues. The CDR3 is CASSAPEAGNTIYF. CDR3 sequence (DNA): TGTGCCAGCAGCGCGCCAGAGGCTGGAAACACCATATATTTT.

V and J are TRBV5-1 and TRBJ1-4; 7 nucleotides agree with TRBD1. The CDR3 is made up of 14 amino acids. Trimming removed 1 base from V and 7 bases from J; junction bases left unmatched: 4. Looked up from germline, CDR1 is SGHRS and CDR2 is YFSETQ. This CDR3 reads CASSLRTGREKLFF. DNA for the CDR3: TGCGCCAGCAGCTTGAGGACAGGCCGTGAAAAACTGTTTTTT.

The V call is TRBV7-3, the J call TRBJ2-2; 8 bases line up with TRBD2. The CDR3 consists of 15 residues. The ends lost 7 bases at V and 0 bases at J; junction bases unmatched: 4. Per germline, CDR1 SGHTA and CDR2 FQGTGA. CDR3 sequence reads: CASTSGGANTGELFF. The CDR3 bases are TGTGCCAGCACCTCCGGGGGGGCGAACACCGGGGAGCTGTTTTTT.

This clone was detected only once. The rearrangement links TRBV7-8 to TRBJ2-7; 7 nucleotides align to TRBD1. Unmatched junction bases numbered 5, after V lost 5 bases and J lost 1 base. Per the germline V gene, CDR1 is SGHVS and CDR2 is FQNEAQ. This CDR3 region has 14 residues. The CDR3 nucleotides are TGTGCCAGCAGCCGCCTGGGACAGTCCTACGAGCAGTACTTC. Translation: CASSRLGQSYEQYF. The full variable domain, completed using reference TRBV7-8 and TRBJ2-7, is GAGVSQSPRYKVAKRGQDVALRCDPISGHVSLFWYQQALGQGPEFLTYFQNEAQLDKSGLPSDRFFAERPEGSVSTLKIQRTQQEDSAVYLCASSRLGQSYEQYFGPGTRLTVT.

This clone has a handful of counts. The junction departs from germline at one end; a sequencing error may be responsible. V gene TRBV7-9 combines with J gene TRBJ2-1, with D perhaps matching TRBD2 (6 bases). The CDR3 extends over 13 amino acids. CDR1 and CDR2 from the germline V gene are SEHNR and FQNEAQ (reference sequence). CDR3: CSSSLGLPNEQFF. In nucleotides, the CDR3 is TGTTCCAGCAGCTTAGGACTACCGAATGAGCAGTTCTTC.

The V gene is TRBV18, the J gene TRBJ2-7; 7 bases line up with TRBD2. V shed 4 bases and J 2 bases; nucleotides not matched to a gene: 8. The CDR3 length is 15 residues. Germline CDR1 KGHSH, CDR2 LQKENI. The CDR3, as DNA: TGTGCCAGCTCACTTAAAACCGGGACTACCTACGAGCAGTACTTC. Its translation: CASSLKTGTTYEQYF.

The chain is built from TRBV5-4 and TRBJ1-1; 8 nucleotides line up with TRBD1. This CDR3 has 16 amino acids. The junction had 10 bases not matched to a gene; V was cut back by 1 base and J by 5 bases. Germline CDR1 SGHNT, CDR2 YYREEE (reference sequence). CDR3 sequence: CASSLPQGARGTEAFF. CDR3 sequence (DNA): TGTGCCAGCAGCTTGCCGCAGGGGGCGCGGGGTACTGAAGCTTTCTTT.

In regard to this clone: One end of the junction fails to match germline, which may point to a read error. The genes are TRBV7-9 and TRBJ1-1, with D maybe TRBD1 (5 bases). From germline, CDR1 is SEHNR and CDR2 FQNEAQ (reference sequence). The CDR3 extends over 12 amino acids. This chain's CDR3 is CSSSWTRTEAFF. The DNA for the CDR3 is TGTTCCAGCAGCTGGACAAGGACTGAAGCTTTCTTT.

The chain links TRBV15 to TRBJ1-6; D uncertain. Germline V lookup: CDR1 LNHNV, CDR2 YYDKDF (reference sequence). The CDR3 spans 17 residues. V was pared by 1 base and J by 0 bases, with 10 bases between. CDR3 residues: CATSRGGGSSYNSPLHF. CDR3 nucleotide sequence: TGTGCCACCAGCAGAGGGGGAGGGAGCTCCTATAATTCACCCCTCCACTTT.

This rearrangement joins TRBV28 to TRBJ2-7; 9 bases match TRBD2. The CDR3 totals 13 residues. With V trimmed by 5 bases and J by 6 bases, 5 bases remained unmatched. Germline assignment: CDR1 MDHEN and CDR2 SYDVKM. CDR3 DNA sequence: TGTGCCAGCAGTCCCACGCGGGAGGGCGAGCAGTACTTC. As protein: CASSPTREGEQYF.

V is TRBV30 and J is TRBJ2-7; 10 bases are a match to TRBD1. The length of the CDR3 is 15 residues. The germline CDR1 and CDR2 sequences are GTSNPN and SVGIG (reference sequence). V was clipped by 4 bases and J by 3 bases; unmatched bases: 9. CDR3 coding DNA: TGTGCCTGGACCACCCAGACAGGGGGCCACTACGAGCAGTACTTC. It codes for CAWTTQTGGHYEQYF.

This clone has just a few counts. V and J are TRBV5-4 and TRBJ1-1; D is ambiguous. The CDR3 spans 12 residues. V lost 0 bases and J 8 bases, leaving 8 bases between the germline ends. The germline CDR1 and CDR2 sequences are SGHNT and YYREEE (reference sequence). CDR3 residues: CASSLAIGEAFF. Here the CDR3 DNA reads TGTGCCAGCAGCTTGGCCATCGGGGAAGCTTTCTTT.

The gene calls are TRBV29-1 and TRBJ1-3, with D unclear. Germline V CDR1 and CDR2: SQVTM, ANQGSEA. This CDR3 spans 13 amino acids. V lost 7 bases and J 0 bases, leaving 10 bases between the germline ends. The CDR3 protein is CSGQLSSGNTIYF. The CDR3 DNA sequence: TGCAGCGGCCAGTTAAGCTCTGGAAACACCATATATTTT. Full variable domain (remainder filled in from reference TRBV29-1 and TRBJ1-3): SAVISQKPSRDICQRGTSLTIQCQVDSQVTMMFWYRQQPGQSLTLIATANQGSEATYESGFVIDKFPISRPNLTFSTLTVSNMSPEDSSIYLCSGQLSSGNTIYFGEGSWLTVV.

Turning to this clone: Compared with germline, one end of the junction differs, possibly owing to a read error. The chain uses TRBV7-8 and TRBJ2-7, with 7 positions matching TRBD1. This CDR3 spans 15 amino acids. CDR1 is SGHVS and CDR2 is FQNEAQ in the germline V gene. The CDR3 DNA follows: TGTGTCAGCAGCTCGTTTACAGGGGCCCCTTGGGAGCAGTACTTC. It codes for CVSSSFTGAPWEQYF.

The chain employs TRBV27 and TRBJ2-5; D gene unclear. TRBJ2-7 matches the DNA end more closely, so the J call is doubtful. This CDR3 is built from 13 residues. Germline V gene data show CDR1 as MNHEY and CDR2 as SMNVEV (reference sequence). The CDR3 coding sequence is TGTGCCAGCAGTTTACAGGCGTCCTACGAGCAGTACTTC. This encodes CASSLQASYEQYF.

This clone was observed a few times. The chain links TRBV5-1 to TRBJ2-7; D is perhaps TRBD1 (5 bases). The V gene lost 0 bases and the J gene lost 2 bases, with 12 bases spanning the gap. The CDR3 runs to 15 residues. Germline V lookup: CDR1 SGHRS, CDR2 YFSETQ. The CDR3 DNA follows: TGCGCCAGCAGCTTGGTGGGGCTCCCGGCCTACGAGCAGTACTTC. The encoded protein is CASSLVGLPAYEQYF.

The V and J genes are TRBV27 and TRBJ2-3, with 16 bases that match TRBD2. The CDR3 extends over 16 amino acids. V was clipped by 6 bases and J by 5 bases; unmatched bases: 5. Germline V lookup: CDR1 MNHEY, CDR2 SMNVEV (reference sequence). CDR3 nucleotides: TGTGCCAGCAGCCCGGGACTAGCGGGAGGGGAAGATACGCAGTATTTT. The encoded protein is CASSPGLAGGEDTQYF.